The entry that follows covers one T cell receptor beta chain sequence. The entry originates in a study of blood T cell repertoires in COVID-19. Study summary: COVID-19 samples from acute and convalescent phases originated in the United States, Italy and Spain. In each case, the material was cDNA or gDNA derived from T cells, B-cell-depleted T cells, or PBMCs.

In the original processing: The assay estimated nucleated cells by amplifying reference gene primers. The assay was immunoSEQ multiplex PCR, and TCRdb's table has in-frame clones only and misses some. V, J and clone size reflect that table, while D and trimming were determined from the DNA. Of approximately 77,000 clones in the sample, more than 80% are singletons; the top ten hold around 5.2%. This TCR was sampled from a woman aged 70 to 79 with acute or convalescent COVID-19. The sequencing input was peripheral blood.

The CDR3 region has the DNA TGCGCCACCTCGAATCTAGCGGGGGGACGACATAGCACAGATACGCAGTATTTT. Protein product: CATSNLAGGRHSTDTQYF. This chain joins TRBV4-1 and TRBJ2-3; TRBD2 aligns across 11 bases. The junction had 15 bases not matched to a gene; V was cut back by 10 bases and J by 0 bases. The CDR3 is 18 residues long. Germline CDR1 is MGHRA and CDR2 is YSYEKL.